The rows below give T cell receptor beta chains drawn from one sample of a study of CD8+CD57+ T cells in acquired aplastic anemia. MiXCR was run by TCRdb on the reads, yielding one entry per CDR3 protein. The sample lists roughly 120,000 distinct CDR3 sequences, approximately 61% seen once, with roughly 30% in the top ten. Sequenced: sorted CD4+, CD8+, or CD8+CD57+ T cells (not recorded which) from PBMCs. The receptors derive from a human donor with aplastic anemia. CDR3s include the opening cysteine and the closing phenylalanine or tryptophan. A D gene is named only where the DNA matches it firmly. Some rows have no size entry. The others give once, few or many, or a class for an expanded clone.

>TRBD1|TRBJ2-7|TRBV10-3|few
CAISGTGGSYEQYF
TGTGCCATCAGTGGGACAGGGGGTAGCTACGAGCAGTACTTC
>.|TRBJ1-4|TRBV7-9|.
CASSLGRTENEKLFF
TGTGCCAGCAGCTTAGGTCGGACAGAGAATGAAAAACTGTTTTTT
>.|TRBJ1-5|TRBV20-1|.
CSAQIGQGEGQPQHF
TGCAGTGCCCAAATTGGGCAGGGAGAAGGACAGCCCCAGCATTTT
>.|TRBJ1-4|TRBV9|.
CASSPDSEREKLFF
TGTGCCAGCAGCCCCGACAGTGAGAGGGAAAAACTGTTTTTT
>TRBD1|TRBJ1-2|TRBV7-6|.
CASSLASRTGPGYTF
TGTGCCAGCAGCTTAGCGTCCCGGACAGGTCCTGGCTACACCTTC
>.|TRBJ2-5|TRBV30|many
CASRTRGQETQYF
TGTGCCTCGAGGACACGGGGCCAAGAGACCCAGTACTTC
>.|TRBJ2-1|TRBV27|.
CASSLSQTSSYNEQFF
TGTGCCAGCAGTTTAAGTCAGACCAGCTCCTACAATGAGCAGTTCTTC
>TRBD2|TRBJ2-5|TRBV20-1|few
CSASSASGLLSETQYF
TGCAGTGCTAGTTCGGCTAGCGGACTCCTATCGGAGACCCAGTACTTC
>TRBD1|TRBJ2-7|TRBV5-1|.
CASSLQGQTYEQYF
TGCGCCAGCAGCTTGCAGGGACAGACCTACGAGCAGTACTTC
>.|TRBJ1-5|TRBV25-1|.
CASSTLGQPQHF
TGTGCCAGCAGTACCCTGGGCCAGCCCCAGCATTTT
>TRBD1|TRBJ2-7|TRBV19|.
CASRKDRASYEQYF
TGTGCCAGTAGGAAGGACAGGGCGTCCTACGAGCAGTACTTC
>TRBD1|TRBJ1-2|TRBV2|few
CASSGQTGAVGFGYGYTF
TGTGCCAGCAGTGGACAGACAGGGGCGGTAGGTTTCGGCTATGGCTACACCTTC
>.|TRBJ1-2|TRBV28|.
CASSLFVLNYGYTF
TGTGCCAGCAGTTTATTCGTCCTCAACTATGGCTACACCTTC
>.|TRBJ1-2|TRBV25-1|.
CASSGLQGDGISNYGYTF
TGTGCCAGCAGTGGCTTACAGGGAGACGGGATCTCTAACTATGGCTACACCTTC
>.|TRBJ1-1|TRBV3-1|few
CASSQQNKPEAFF
TGTGCCAGCAGCCAGCAGAATAAACCTGAAGCTTTCTTT
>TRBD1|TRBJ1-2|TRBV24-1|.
CATSDSSRGQDYGYTF
TGTGCCACCAGTGACTCGAGCAGGGGGCAGGACTATGGCTACACCTTC
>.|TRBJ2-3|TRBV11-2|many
CASSPGGSTQYF
TGTGCCAGCAGCCCCGGAGGGAGTACGCAGTATTTT
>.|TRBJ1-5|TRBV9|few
CASSPRGGGGAHNQPQHF
TGTGCCAGCAGCCCCCGAGGGGGGGGGGGAGCCCATAATCAGCCCCAGCATTTT
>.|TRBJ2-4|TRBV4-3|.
CASSQEWGGPRIQYF
TGCGCCAGCAGCCAAGAGTGGGGTGGCCCCCGCATTCAGTACTTC
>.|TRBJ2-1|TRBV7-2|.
CASSNEQFF
TGTGCCAGCAGTAATGAGCAGTTCTTC
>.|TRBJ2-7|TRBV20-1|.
CSARDYRGIYEQYF
TGCAGTGCTAGGGACTATCGGGGGATCTACGAGCAGTACTTC
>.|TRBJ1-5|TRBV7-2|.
CASSLASSRGPNQPQHF
TGTGCCAGCAGCTTAGCGTCCAGCAGGGGACCCAATCAGCCCCAGCATTTT
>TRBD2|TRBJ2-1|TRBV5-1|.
CASSFNPTSGRAGEQFF
TGCGCCAGCAGCTTTAACCCGACTAGCGGGAGGGCCGGAGAGCAGTTCTTC
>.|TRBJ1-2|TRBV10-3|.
CAISEYTGVLNYGYTF
TGTGCCATCAGTGAGTACACAGGCGTCCTTAACTATGGCTACACCTTC
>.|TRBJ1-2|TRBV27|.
CASGLGTDTYGYTF
TGTGCCAGCGGGCTAGGGACGGACACTTATGGCTACACCTTC
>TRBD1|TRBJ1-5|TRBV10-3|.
CAISELRTGNGQPQHF
TGTGCCATCAGTGAACTTAGGACAGGGAACGGTCAGCCCCAGCATTTT
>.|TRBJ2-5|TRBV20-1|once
CSAIQETQYF
TGCAGTGCTATCCAAGAGACCCAGTACTTC
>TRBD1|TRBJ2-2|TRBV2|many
CASIKQGAVSNTGELFF
TGTGCCAGCATCAAACAGGGGGCGGTTTCGAACACCGGGGAGCTGTTTTTT
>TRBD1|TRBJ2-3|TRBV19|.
CASNKDRVEDTQYF
TGTGCCAGCAACAAGGACAGGGTTGAAGATACGCAGTATTTT
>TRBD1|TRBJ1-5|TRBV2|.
CASSRTGQGEQPQHF
TGTGCCAGCAGCAGAACGGGACAGGGCGAACAGCCCCAGCATTTT
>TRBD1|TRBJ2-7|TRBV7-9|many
CASSKQGAGDEQYF
TGTGCCAGCAGCAAACAGGGGGCGGGTGACGAGCAGTACTTC
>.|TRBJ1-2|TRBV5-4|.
CASSPPQGGYTF
TGTGCCAGCAGCCCACCCCAGGGAGGCTACACCTTC
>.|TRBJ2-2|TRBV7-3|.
CGSSPNLAGELFF
TGTGGCAGCAGCCCAAACCTGGCCGGGGAGCTGTTTTTT
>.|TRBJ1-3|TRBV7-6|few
CASSLSGNTIYF
TGTGCCAGCAGCTTATCTGGAAACACCATATATTTT
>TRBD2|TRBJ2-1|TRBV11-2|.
CASSPLVAGEYDEQFF
TGTGCCAGCAGCCCCCTAGTGGCGGGGGAGTACGATGAGCAGTTCTTC
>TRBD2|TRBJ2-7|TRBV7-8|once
CASSWTSGGYEQYF
TGTGCCAGCAGCTGGACTAGCGGGGGCTACGAGCAGTACTTC
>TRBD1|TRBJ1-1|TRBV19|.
CASSIGQGSEAFF
TGTGCCAGTAGTATCGGACAGGGCTCTGAAGCTTTCTTT
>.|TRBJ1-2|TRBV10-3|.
CAISDGGNYGYTF
TGTGCCATCAGTGATGGGGGGAACTATGGCTACACCTTC
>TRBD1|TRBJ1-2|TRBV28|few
CASSHTGTGDLHGYTF
TGTGCCAGCAGTCATACCGGGACAGGGGATCTACATGGCTACACCTTC
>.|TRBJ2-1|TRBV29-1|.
CSVVPWSPSPYNEQFF
TGCAGCGTTGTTCCATGGAGCCCCTCGCCCTACAATGAGCAGTTCTTC
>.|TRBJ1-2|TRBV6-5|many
CASSYSPGHGYTF
TGTGCCAGCAGTTACTCGCCAGGACATGGCTACACCTTC
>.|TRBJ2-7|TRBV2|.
CASSGFNEQYF
TGTGCCAGCAGTGGGTTTAACGAGCAGTACTTC
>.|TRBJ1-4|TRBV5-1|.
CASSPGPDLLEKLFF
TGCGCCAGCAGCCCAGGACCGGATTTGTTAGAAAAACTGTTTTTT
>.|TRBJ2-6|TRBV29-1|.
CSVSSGANVLTF
TGCAGCGTTTCGTCTGGGGCCAACGTCCTGACTTTC
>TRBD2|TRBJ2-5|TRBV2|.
CASSEAPLAGGETQYF
TGTGCCAGCAGTGAAGCGCCTCTAGCGGGAGGAGAGACCCAGTACTTC
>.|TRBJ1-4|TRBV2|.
CASSERGNEKLFF
TGTGCCAGCAGTGAAAGGGGTAATGAAAAACTGTTTTTT
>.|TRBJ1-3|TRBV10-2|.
CASSQGYSGNTIYF
TGCGCCAGCAGTCAGGGTTATTCTGGAAACACCATATATTTT
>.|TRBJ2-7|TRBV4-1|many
CASSPGPAYEQYF
TGCGCCAGCAGCCCAGGGCCGGCCTACGAGCAGTACTTC
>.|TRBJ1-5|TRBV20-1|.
CSARRTGGESYSNQPQHF
TGCAGTGCTAGAAGGACGGGGGGGGAATCGTATAGCAATCAGCCCCAGCATTTT